The entry that follows covers one T cell receptor beta chain sequence. Its antigen is currently not known. The receptor library was made with the immunoSEQ multiplex PCR assay. Held by TCRdb, this immuneACCESS table contains in-frame sequences only and omits some clones. Under half of the omission traces to an unresolved V gene where checked; the cause of the rest is unknown. The sample table holds roughly 190,000 clones. The top ten constitute around 2% of the sample. The entry originates in a study of control samples from healthy donors and cancer patients (dated by TCRdb to 2018 to 2021). V sheds 5 bases and J sheds 7 bases, leaving 17 bases between their ends. The CDR3 runs 15 amino acids, cysteine and phenylalanine included. Here the CDR3 DNA is all that survives: 45 bases in frame from base 1. Reading the germline V gene gives CDR1 SGHVS and CDR2 FQNEAQ.

Sequenced sample: blood. The chain is assembled from TRBV7-8 and TRBJ1-4; TRBD1 is perhaps the D gene, given 5 matching bases. The clonotype originates from a woman aged 30 to 39 in good health. The DNA reads TGTGCCAGCAGCACGACCGGGACGCGGACTGAAAAACTGTTTTTT. It encodes CASSTTGTRTEKLFF. Reference TRBV7-8 and TRBJ1-4 proteins supply the regions before and after the CDR3; the full variable domain is: GAGVSQSPRYKVAKRGQDVALRCDPISGHVSLFWYQQALGQGPEFLTYFQNEAQLDKSGLPSDRFFAERPEGSVSTLKIQRTQQEDSAVYLCASSTTGTRTEKLFFGSGTQLSVL.